The present entry profiles one T cell receptor (beta chain) with its context. The antigen it binds to is not known. No base quality values were provided; no much bigger clone lies one nucleotide off. The sample originates from a study of cytotoxic CD8 clonotypes in ibrutinib-treated CLL (dated by TCRdb to about 2021). With respect to the entire study: In this cohort, approximately 15 patients were treatment-naive and under 13 were relapsed/refractory, while 17 to 18 had unmutated IGHV. Partial responses were observed in about 25 patients and complete responses in 2; after a median follow-up of roughly 72 months, remission was maintained in approximately 14 patients and progression was observed in roughly twelve. Response samples were taken after a median of roughly eleven months on treatment, ranging from 6 to 36 months. On average, each sample yielded roughly 260,000 productive templates and tens of thousands of productive rearrangements. Of the 90 or so participants in the trial, roughly 26 had longitudinal samples available. Cryopreserved peripheral blood mononuclear cells were collected at three points: before therapy, at response, and at either sustained remission or disease progression. Every remission and progressive disease sample was obtained while ibrutinib was still being received by the patients. Study-wide conclusions, independent of this receptor: An increase in clonality was observed at ibrutinib response, with clonality remaining stable during sustained remission and falling back toward baseline at progression. Baseline clonality exceeded that of age-matched healthy donors and correlated strongly with circulating CD8+ T-cell counts. Public clonotypes were rare and either shrank or stayed stable during treatment, and the rise in clonality at ibrutinib response reflected expansion of private clonotypes. Sampling times were not matched between sustained-remission and progressing patients, and lymph node repertoires were not studied.

Per the germline V gene, MNHEY is the CDR1 and SVGAGI is the CDR2. Its CDR3 holds 14 amino acids, cysteine through phenylalanine. The only DNA kept is the CDR3, 42 bases in frame from the first base. Trimming takes 6 bases off V and 2 bases off J; junction bases not matched to a gene: 6. The goal of deep resolution MiSeq sequencing was a depth between 1 in 1 million and 1 in 200,000 T cells, and coverage averaged 10x per clonotype. The immunoSEQ hsTCRB Kit was used to generate the TCR beta libraries. The study's processing was this. Data were analyzed with ImmunoSEQ Data Assistant and ImmunoSEQ Analyzer, with V, D and J genes assigned per IMGT definitions. Clonality, which ranges from 0 to 1, was calculated as one minus the normalized Shannon entropy of productive rearrangement frequencies. Only overrepresented clonotypes making up at least 0.05% of each patient's repertoire were included in the public clonotype analysis. Repertoires from about a dozen age-matched healthy donors in immuneACCESS were used as clonality controls. In TCRdb, the immuneACCESS table is reduced to in-frame sequences with V and J assigned. These tables do not hold every clone; where another copy was compared, an unresolved V gene accounts for under half, and the others remain unexplained. That table gives V, J and clone size, and the DNA gave D and trimming. The sample table shows some 58,000 clones, and approximately 75% are seen once. The ten largest clones take up around 43% of the sample.

The intended sense of this specimen's time point label: approximately eleven months on ibrutinib. For TCR beta library preparation, approximately 1.8 micrograms of genomic DNA was extracted from cryopreserved PBMCs. Longitudinal blood samples from CLL patients receiving ibrutinib monotherapy were subjected to high-throughput TCR beta sequencing. Patients were enrolled in a phase 2 open-label single-center ibrutinib monotherapy trial. The sample consisted of PBMCs, taken after 12 months of ibrutinib treatment. The TCR originated in a human donor with chronic lymphocytic leukemia. The chain links TRBV6-5 with TRBJ2-7; 8 bases in the middle match TRBD1. CDR3 reads: CASRAGTGAYEQYF. The DNA sequence is as follows: TGTGCCAGCAGGGCCGGGACAGGAGCCTACGAGCAGTACTTC.